The T cell receptor beta chain under discussion was sequenced for a study of tumor-infiltrating lymphocytes in localized non-small cell lung cancer. Study-level information: Patients included smokers and never-smokers with various histologies, some sampled after neoadjuvant chemotherapy. From each patient, both tumor and uninvolved lung, non-adjacent to tumor, were sampled. Findings and limits, study-wide: Each assay used a separate piece of the same tissue.

Using immunoSEQ multiplex PCR, the repertoire was profiled, and TCRdb retains in-frame clones only, with some absent. The repertoire holds around 13,000 clones, with around 68% as singletons. The ends were cut back, 3 bases at V and 0 bases at J, with 14 bases in the middle. This CDR3 spans 16 amino acids. CDR1 is SGHDT and CDR2 is YYEEEE in the germline V gene. Note on this clone: The target antigen is unknown.

The specimen was uninvolved lung tissue not adjacent to the tumor. This chain uses TRBV5-6 with TRBJ2-3; either TRBD1 or TRBD2 may supply D (6 bases each). The sequence came from a human donor with non-small cell lung cancer. CDR3 protein: CASSSRGRDSTDTQYF. As DNA, the CDR3 is TGTGCCAGCAGCTCCCGGGGGCGGGATAGCACAGATACGCAGTATTTT.